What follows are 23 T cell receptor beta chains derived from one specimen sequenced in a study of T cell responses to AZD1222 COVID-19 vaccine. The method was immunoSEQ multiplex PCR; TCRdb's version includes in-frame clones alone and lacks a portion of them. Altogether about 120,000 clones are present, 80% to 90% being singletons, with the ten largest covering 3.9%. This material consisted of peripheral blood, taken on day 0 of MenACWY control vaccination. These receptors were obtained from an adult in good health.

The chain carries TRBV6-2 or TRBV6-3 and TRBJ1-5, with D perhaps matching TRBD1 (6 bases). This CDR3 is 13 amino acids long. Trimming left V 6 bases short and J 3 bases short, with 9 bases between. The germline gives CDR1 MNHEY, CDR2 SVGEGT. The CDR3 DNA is TGTGCCAGCAGCTGGACAGCCAATCAGCCCCAGCATTTT. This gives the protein CASSWTANQPQHF.

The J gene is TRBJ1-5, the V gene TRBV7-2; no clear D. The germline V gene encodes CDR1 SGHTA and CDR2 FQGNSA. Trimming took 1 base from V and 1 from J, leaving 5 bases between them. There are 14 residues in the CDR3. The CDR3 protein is CASSLVGSNQPQHF. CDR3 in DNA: TGTGCCAGCAGCTTAGTAGGGAGCAATCAGCCCCAGCATTTT.

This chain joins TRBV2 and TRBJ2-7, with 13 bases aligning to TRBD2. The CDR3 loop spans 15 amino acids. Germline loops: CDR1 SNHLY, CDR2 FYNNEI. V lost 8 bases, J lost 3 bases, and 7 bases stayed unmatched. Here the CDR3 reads CASGGTSGVIYEQYF. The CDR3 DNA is TGTGCCAGCGGAGGGACTAGCGGGGTTATCTACGAGCAGTACTTC.

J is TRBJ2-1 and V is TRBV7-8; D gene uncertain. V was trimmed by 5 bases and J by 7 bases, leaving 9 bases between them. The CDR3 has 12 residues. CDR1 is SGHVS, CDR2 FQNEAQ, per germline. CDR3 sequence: CASSPLGNEQFF. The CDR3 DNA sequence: TGTGCCAGCAGCCCCCTTGGGAATGAGCAGTTCTTC.

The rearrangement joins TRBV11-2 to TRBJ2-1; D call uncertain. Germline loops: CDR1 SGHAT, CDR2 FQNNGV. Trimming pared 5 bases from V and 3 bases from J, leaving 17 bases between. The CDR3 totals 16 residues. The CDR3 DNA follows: TGTGCCAGCAGCCCCCGCCCTCGTTTGATCTACAATGAGCAGTTCTTC. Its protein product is CASSPRPRLIYNEQFF.

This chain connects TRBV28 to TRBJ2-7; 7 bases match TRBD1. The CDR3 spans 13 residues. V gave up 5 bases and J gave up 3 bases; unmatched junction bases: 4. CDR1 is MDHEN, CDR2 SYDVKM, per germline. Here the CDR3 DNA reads TGTGCCAGCAGTGGGGGACAGAGCTACGAGCAGTACTTC. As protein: CASSGGQSYEQYF.

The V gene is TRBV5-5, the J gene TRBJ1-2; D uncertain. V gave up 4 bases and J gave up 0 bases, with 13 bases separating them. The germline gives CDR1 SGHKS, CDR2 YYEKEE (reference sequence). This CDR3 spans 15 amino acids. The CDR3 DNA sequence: TGTGCCAGCAGCCCTACAGTACCGCCTAACTATGGCTACACCTTC. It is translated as CASSPTVPPNYGYTF.

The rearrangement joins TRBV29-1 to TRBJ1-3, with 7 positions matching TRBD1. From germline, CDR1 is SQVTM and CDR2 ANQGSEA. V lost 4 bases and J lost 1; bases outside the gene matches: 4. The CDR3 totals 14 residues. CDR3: CSVGTGKSGNTIYF. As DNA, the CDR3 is TGCAGCGTTGGGACAGGCAAGTCTGGAAACACCATATATTTT.

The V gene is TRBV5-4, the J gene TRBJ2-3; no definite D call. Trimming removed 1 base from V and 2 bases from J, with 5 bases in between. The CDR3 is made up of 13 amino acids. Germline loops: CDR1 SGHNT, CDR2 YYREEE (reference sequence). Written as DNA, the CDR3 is TGTGCCAGCAGCTTGCTGGACACAGATACGCAGTATTTT. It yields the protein CASSLLDTDTQYF. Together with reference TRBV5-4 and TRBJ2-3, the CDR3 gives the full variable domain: ETGVTQSPTHLIKTRGQQVTLRCSSQSGHNTVSWYQQALGQGPQFIFQYYREEENGRGNFPPRFSGLQFPNYSSELNVNALELDDSALYLCASSLLDTDTQYFGPGTRLTVL.

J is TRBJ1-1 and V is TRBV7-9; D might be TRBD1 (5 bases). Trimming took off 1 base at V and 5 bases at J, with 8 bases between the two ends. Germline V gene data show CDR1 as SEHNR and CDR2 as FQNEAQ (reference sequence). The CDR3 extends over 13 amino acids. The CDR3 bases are TGTGCCAGCAGCTTAGGTGGGGGTACTGAAGCTTTCTTT. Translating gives CASSLGGGTEAFF.

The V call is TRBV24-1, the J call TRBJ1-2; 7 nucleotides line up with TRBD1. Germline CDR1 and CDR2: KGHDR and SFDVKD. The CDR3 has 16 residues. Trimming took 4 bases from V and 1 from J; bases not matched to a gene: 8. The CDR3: CATSDDTGDFNYGYTF. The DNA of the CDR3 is TGTGCCACCAGTGACGACACAGGGGACTTTAACTATGGCTACACCTTC.

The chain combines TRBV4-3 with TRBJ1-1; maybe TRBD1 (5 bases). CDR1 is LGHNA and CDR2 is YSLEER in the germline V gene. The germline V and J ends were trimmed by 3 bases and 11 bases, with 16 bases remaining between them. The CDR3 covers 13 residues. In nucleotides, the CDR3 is TGCGCCAGCAGCCAGGACCTTTTCCAGGGTGCTTTCTTT. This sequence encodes CASSQDLFQGAFF.

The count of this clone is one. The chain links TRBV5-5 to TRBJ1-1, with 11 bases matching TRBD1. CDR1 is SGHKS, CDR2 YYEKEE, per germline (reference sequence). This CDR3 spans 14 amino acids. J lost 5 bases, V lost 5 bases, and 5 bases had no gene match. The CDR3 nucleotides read TGTGCCAGCAGACTGGACAGGGGGCAGACTGAAGCTTTCTTT. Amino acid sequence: CASRLDRGQTEAFF.

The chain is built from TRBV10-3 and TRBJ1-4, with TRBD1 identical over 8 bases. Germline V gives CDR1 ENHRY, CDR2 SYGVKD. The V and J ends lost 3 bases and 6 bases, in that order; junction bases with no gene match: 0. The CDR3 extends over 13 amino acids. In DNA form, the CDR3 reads TGTGCCATCAGTGACAGGGGGCATGAAAAACTGTTTTTT. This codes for CAISDRGHEKLFF.

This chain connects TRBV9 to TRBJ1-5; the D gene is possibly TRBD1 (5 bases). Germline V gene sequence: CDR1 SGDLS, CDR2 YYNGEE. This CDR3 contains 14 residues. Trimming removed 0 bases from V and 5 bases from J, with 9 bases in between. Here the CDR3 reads CASSVGGSDQPQHF. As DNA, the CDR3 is TGTGCCAGCAGCGTAGGGGGGTCCGATCAGCCCCAGCATTTT. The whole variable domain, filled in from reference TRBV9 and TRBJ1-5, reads DSGVTQTPKHLITATGQRVTLRCSPRSGDLSVYWYQQSLDQGLQFLIQYYNGEERAKGNILERFSAQQFPDLHSELNLSSLELGDSALYFCASSVGGSDQPQHFGDGTRLSIL.

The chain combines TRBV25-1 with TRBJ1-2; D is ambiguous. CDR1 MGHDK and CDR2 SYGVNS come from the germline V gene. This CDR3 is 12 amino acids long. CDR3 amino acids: CAAGSPNYGYTF. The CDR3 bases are TGTGCTGCAGGCAGCCCAAACTATGGCTACACCTTC.

For the CDR3, the DNA is TGTGCCAGCAGCCCTACTACAGGGAGCACTGAAGCTTTCTTT. Translating it yields CASSPTTGSTEAFF. The chain links TRBV11-2 to TRBJ1-1; TRBD1 might be the D (6 bases). CDR1 and CDR2 (germline): SGHAT, FQNNGV. The germline V and J ends were trimmed by 5 bases and 4 bases, with 14 bases remaining between them. This CDR3 contains 14 residues.

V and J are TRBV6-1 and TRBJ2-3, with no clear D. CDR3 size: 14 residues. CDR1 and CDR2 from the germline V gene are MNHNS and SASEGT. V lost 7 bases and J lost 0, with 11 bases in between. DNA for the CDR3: TGTGCCAGCACCCTGGGTCTGAGCACAGATACGCAGTATTTT. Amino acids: CASTLGLSTDTQYF.

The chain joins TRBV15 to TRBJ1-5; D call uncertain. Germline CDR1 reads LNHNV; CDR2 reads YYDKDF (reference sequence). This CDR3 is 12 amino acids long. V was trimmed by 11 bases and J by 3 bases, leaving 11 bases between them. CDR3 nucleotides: TGTGCCGTTGGCAGGCCCAATCAGCCCCAGCATTTT. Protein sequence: CAVGRPNQPQHF.

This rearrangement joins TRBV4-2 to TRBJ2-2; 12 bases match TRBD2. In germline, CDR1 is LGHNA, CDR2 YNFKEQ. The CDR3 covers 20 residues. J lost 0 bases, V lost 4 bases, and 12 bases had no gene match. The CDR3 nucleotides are TGTGCCAGCAGCCGCCAACTAGCGGGGGGCTCGTTCGCGAACACCGGGGAGCTGTTTTTT. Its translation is CASSRQLAGGSFANTGELFF.

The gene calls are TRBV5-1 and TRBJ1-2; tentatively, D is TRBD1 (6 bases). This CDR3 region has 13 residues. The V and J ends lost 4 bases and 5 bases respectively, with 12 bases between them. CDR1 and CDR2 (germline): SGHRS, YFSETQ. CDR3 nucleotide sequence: TGCGCCAGCAGCCCCCACAGGGAGTATGGCTACACCTTC. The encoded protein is CASSPHREYGYTF.

This CDR3 reads CASSQEGANYGYTF. In DNA, the CDR3 is TGTGCCAGCAGCCAAGAGGGAGCTAACTATGGCTACACCTTC. The chain combines TRBV3-1 (or the pseudogene TRBV3-2) with TRBJ1-2; D unclear. CDR1 LGHDT and CDR2 YNNKEL come from the germline V gene (reference sequence). The CDR3 runs 14 residues. V was cut by 0 bases and J by 0 bases, with 5 bases left in between.

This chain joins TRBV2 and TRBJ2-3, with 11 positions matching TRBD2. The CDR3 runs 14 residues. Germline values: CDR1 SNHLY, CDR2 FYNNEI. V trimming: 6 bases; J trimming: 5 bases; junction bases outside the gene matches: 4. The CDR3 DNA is TGTGCCAGCAGGACTAGCGGGATCGTAGATACGCAGTATTTT. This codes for CASRTSGIVDTQYF. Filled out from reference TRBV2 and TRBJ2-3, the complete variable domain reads EPEVTQTPSHQVTQMGQEVILRCVPISNHLYFYWYRQILGQKVEFLVSFYNNEISEKSEIFDDQFSVERPDGSNFTLKIRSTKLEDSAMYFCASRTSGIVDTQYFGPGTRLTVL.